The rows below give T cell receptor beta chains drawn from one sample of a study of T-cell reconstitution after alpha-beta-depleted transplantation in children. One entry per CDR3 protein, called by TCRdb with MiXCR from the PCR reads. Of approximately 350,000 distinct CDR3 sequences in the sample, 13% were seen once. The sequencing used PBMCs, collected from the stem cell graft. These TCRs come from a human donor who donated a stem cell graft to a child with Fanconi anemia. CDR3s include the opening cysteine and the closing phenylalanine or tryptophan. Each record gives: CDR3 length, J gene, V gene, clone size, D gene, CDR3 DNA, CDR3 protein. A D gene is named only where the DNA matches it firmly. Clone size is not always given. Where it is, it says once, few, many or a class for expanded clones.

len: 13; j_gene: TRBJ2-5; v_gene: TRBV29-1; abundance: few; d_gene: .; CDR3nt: .; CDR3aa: CSFGSGRGETQYF
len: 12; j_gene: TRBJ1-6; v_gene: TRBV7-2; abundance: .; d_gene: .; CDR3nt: TGTGCCAGCAGCTTGCTAGGGTCACCCCTCCACTTT; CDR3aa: CASSLLGSPLHF
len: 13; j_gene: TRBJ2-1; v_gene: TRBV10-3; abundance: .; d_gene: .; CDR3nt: TGTGCCATCAGTGCGGGCGACTTAAATGAGCAGTTCTTC; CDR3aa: CAISAGDLNEQFF
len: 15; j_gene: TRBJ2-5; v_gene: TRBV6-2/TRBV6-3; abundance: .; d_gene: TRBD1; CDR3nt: TGTGCCAGCGGAAGGGGACAGGGGGCTTCAGAGACCCAGTACTTC; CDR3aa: CASGRGQGASETQYF
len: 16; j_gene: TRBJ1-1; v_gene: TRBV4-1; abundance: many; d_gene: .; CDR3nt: TGCGCCAGCAGCCAAGATCATTTGGAGGGGAACACTGAAGCTTTCTTT; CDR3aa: CASSQDHLEGNTEAFF
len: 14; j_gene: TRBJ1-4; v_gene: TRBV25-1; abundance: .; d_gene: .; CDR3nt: TGTGCCAACAGTGAAAACAGGGTGGGTGAAAAACTGTTTTTT; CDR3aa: CANSENRVGEKLFF
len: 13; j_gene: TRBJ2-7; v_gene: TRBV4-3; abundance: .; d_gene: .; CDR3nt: TGCGCCAGCAGCCAAGGGTGGGATGGGGAGCAGTACTTC; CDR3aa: CASSQGWDGEQYF
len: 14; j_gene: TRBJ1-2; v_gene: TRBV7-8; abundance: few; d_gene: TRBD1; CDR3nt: TGTGCCAGCAGCTTAACAGGGGGAGGATGGGGCTACACCTTC; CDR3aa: CASSLTGGGWGYTF
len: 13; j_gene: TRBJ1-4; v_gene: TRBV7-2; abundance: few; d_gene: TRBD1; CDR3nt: TGTGCCAGCAGCTCCCGACAGGGGGGAAAACTGTTTTTT; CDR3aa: CASSSRQGGKLFF
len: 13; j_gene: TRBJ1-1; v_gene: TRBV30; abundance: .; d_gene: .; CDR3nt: TGTGCCTGGAGTGTAGGGGCTACCACTGAAGCTTTCTTT; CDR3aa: CAWSVGATTEAFF
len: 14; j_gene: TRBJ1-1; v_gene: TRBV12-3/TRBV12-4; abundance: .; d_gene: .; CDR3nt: TGTGCCAGCAGTCCCGCAGGGTTGAACACTGAAGCTTTCTTT; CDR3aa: CASSPAGLNTEAFF
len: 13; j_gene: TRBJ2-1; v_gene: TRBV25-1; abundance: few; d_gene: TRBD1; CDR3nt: TGTGCCAGCAGTGAGACAGGGAAGAATGAGCAGTTCTTC; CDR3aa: CASSETGKNEQFF
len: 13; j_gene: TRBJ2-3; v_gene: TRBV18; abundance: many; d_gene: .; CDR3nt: TGTGCCAGCTCACCGGACCAGGCAGATACGCAGTATTTT; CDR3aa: CASSPDQADTQYF
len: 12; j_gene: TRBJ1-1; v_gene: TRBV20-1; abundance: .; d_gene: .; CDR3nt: TGCAGTGCCGGTCGCAGAGGCGCTGAAGCTTTCTTT; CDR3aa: CSAGRRGAEAFF
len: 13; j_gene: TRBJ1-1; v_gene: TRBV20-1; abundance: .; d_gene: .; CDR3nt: TGCAGTGCTAGAGGTAGGGTAAGAACTGAAGCTTTCTTT; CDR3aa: CSARGRVRTEAFF
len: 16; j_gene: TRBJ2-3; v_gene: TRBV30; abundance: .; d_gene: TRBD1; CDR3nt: TGTGCCTGGAGCTTAAGGGGGCTAGGATCGGGAGATACGCAGTATTTT; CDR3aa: CAWSLRGLGSGDTQYF
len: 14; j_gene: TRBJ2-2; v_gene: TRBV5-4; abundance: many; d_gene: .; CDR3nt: TGTGCCAGCAGCGTGACAGGTCGGACCGGGGAGCTGTTTTTT; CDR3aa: CASSVTGRTGELFF
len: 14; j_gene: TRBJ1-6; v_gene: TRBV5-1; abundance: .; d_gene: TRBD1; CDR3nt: TGCGCCAGCAGCTACGGACAGGGCATGTCACCCCTCCACTTT; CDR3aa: CASSYGQGMSPLHF
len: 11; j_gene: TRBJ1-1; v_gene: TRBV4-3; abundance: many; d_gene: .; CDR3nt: TGCGCCAGCAGCCAACAGGGAAAAGCTTTCTTT; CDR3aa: CASSQQGKAFF
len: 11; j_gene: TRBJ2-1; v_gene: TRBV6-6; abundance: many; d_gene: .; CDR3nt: TGTGCCAGTAACAGGGCCCATGAGCAGTTCTTC; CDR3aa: CASNRAHEQFF
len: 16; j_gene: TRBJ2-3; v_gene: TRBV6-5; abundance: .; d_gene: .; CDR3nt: TGTGCCAGCAGTTACAGGACTCTAACTAGCACAGATACGCAGTATTTT; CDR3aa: CASSYRTLTSTDTQYF
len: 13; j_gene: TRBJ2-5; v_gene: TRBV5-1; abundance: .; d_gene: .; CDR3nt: TGCGCCACCTCCCTGACTTCCCAAGAGACCCAGTACTTC; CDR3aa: CATSLTSQETQYF
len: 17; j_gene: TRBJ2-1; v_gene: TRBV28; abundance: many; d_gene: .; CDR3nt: TGTGCCAGCAGTTCGGGGGGAGGACAGGGAATTTTCAATGAGCAGTTCTTC; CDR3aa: CASSSGGGQGIFNEQFF
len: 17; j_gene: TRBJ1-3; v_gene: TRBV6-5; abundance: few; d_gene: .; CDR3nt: TGTGCCAGCAGTTACTCGAACTCCCCAAGCTCTGGAAACACCATATATTTT; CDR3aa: CASSYSNSPSSGNTIYF
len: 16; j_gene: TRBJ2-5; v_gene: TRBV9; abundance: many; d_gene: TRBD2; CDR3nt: TGTGCCAGCAGCGTAGGAACTAGCGGGGGGCAAGAGACCCAGTACTTC; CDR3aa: CASSVGTSGGQETQYF
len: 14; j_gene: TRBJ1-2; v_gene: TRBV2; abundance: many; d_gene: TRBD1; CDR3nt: TGTGCCAGCAGTGGAATAACAGGGGGCGATGGCTACACCTTC; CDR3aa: CASSGITGGDGYTF
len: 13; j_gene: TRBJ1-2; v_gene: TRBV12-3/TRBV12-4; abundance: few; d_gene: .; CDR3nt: TGTGCCAGCAGTTTTAACGAGATCTATGGCTACACCTTC; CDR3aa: CASSFNEIYGYTF
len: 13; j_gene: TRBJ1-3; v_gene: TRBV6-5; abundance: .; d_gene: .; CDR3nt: TGTGCCAGCAGTAACTTTCACTCCGGCACCATATATTTT; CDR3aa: CASSNFHSGTIYF